This T cell receptor beta chain comes out of a study of blood T cell repertoires in COVID-19. Original methodology: How many nucleated cells were present was estimated from reference gene primer amplification. Measured with immunoSEQ multiplex PCR; TCRdb has only the in-frame clones, and not every one. Clonal size and the V and J genes are those of that table, whereas D and trimming came from the DNA. The sample carries about 130,000 clones, about 72% recorded once. This clone was detected only once. The CDR3 spans 15 residues. V was clipped by 1 base and J by 5 bases, with 14 bases between them. Per the germline V gene, CDR1 is LNHDA and CDR2 is SQIVND (reference sequence).

The sequencing input was peripheral blood. This receptor was identified in a man in his 60s who had recovered from COVID-19. The rearrangement links TRBV19 to TRBJ2-5; D possibly corresponds to TRBD2 (6 bases). The CDR3 bases are TGTGCCAGTAGTATAGCAACAAGAGGGAGGGAGACCCAGTACTTC. Translated, it gives CASSIATRGRETQYF.